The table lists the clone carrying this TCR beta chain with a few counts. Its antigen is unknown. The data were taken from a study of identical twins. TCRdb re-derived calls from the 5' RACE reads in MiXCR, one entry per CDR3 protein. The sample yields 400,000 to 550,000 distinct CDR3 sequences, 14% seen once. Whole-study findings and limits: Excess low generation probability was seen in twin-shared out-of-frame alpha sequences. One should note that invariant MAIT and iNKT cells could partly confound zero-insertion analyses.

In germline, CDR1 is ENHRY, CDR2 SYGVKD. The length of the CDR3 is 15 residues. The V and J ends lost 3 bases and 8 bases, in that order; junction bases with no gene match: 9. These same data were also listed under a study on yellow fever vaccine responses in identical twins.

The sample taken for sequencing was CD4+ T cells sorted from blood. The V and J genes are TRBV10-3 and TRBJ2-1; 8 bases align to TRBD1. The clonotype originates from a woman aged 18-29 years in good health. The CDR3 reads CAISDDRGMKYEQFF. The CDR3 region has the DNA TGTGCCATCAGTGATGACAGGGGTATGAAATATGAGCAGTTCTTC.